The 23 T cell receptor beta chains in this list originate from one sample, sequenced in a study of control samples from healthy donors and cancer patients (dated by TCRdb to between 2020 and 2021). The library was generated by the immunoSEQ multiplex PCR assay. What TCRdb holds here is the immuneACCESS table cut down to in-frame rearrangements. Part of the clones is not present; checked against another copy, under half of the missing clones reflect an unresolved V gene, and the others are unexplained. This sample lists around 96,000 clones; approximately 93% were detected once. 8% to 9.5% of the sample is held by the ten biggest clonotypes. Input material: blood. The receptor set was obtained from a man aged 18 to 35 in good health.

This clone was counted once. The CDR3 protein is CATSVTGSTDTQYF. The CDR3 nucleotides read TGTGCCACCAGTGTTACAGGGAGCACAGATACGCAGTATTTT. The chain combines TRBV24-1 with TRBJ2-3; D might be TRBD1 (6 bases). The germline V gene encodes CDR1 KGHDR and CDR2 SFDVKD. The CDR3 extends over 14 amino acids. V gave up 5 bases and J gave up 0 bases, with 8 bases separating them.

The J gene is TRBJ1-2, the V gene TRBV6-2 or TRBV6-3; maybe TRBD1 (5 bases). V lost 0 bases, J lost 5 bases, and 10 bases lay in between. The CDR3 consists of 14 residues. Germline V CDR1 and CDR2: MNHEY, SVGEGT. The CDR3 DNA reads as TGTGCCAGCAGTTACTCCCAGGGACTGTATGGCTACACCTTC. It codes for CASSYSQGLYGYTF.

The gene calls are TRBV11-2 and TRBJ1-5; D call uncertain. Per germline, CDR1 SGHAT and CDR2 FQNNGV. V gave up 2 bases and J gave up 0 bases, with 8 bases separating them. This CDR3 is 15 amino acids long. The CDR3 nucleotides are TGTGCCAGCAGCTTATTACCGATTAGCAATCAGCCCCAGCATTTT. As protein: CASSLLPISNQPQHF.

This chain connects TRBV7-9 to TRBJ2-7, with D possibly being TRBD1 (6 bases). The germline V gene encodes CDR1 SEHNR and CDR2 FQNEAQ (reference sequence). Trimming removed 4 bases from V and 5 bases from J, with 15 bases in between. The CDR3 consists of 14 residues. The CDR3 sequence is CASSSSGRGDEQYF. The CDR3 nucleotides read TGTGCCAGCAGCTCATCGGGCAGGGGCGACGAGCAGTACTTC.

The chain combines TRBV2 with TRBJ2-7; D ambiguous. Between the trimmed V and J ends, which lost 6 bases and 4 bases, there was a span of 13 bases. CDR3 length: 13 amino acids. CDR1 is SNHLY, CDR2 FYNNEI, per germline. The CDR3 region is CASSGIQSYEQYF. CDR3 coding DNA: TGTGCCAGCAGCGGAATACAGAGTTACGAGCAGTACTTC.

The table lists this clone with a count of one. The chain couples TRBV11-2 to TRBJ1-2; 10 bases line up with TRBD1. The CDR3 is made up of 15 amino acids. With V trimmed by 6 bases and J by 4 bases, 8 bases remained unmatched. Germline loops: CDR1 SGHAT, CDR2 FQNNGV. The CDR3 sequence: CASRPTGTGAYGYTF. Here the CDR3 DNA reads TGTGCCAGCAGACCAACCGGGACAGGGGCCTATGGCTACACCTTC.

The chain is built from TRBV7-6 and TRBJ2-2, with 7 bases that match TRBD1. The CDR3 runs to 16 residues. V was clipped by 5 bases and J by 4 bases; unmatched bases: 10. The V gene's germline CDR1 is SGHVS and CDR2 FNYEAQ. The CDR3 DNA follows: TGTGCCAGCAGCCCCCACGGGTCAGGGGGCACCGGGGAGCTGTTTTTT. It translates to CASSPHGSGGTGELFF. Together with reference TRBV7-6 and TRBJ2-2, the CDR3 gives the full variable domain: GAGVSQSPRYKVTKRGQDVALRCDPISGHVSLYWYRQALGQGPEFLTYFNYEAQQDKSGLPNDRFSAERPEGSISTLTIQRTEQRDSAMYRCASSPHGSGGTGELFFGEGSRLTVL.

This clone has a single count. The V gene is TRBV12-5, the J gene TRBJ2-5, with 12 bases lining up with TRBD1. The germline V gene encodes CDR1 LGHNT and CDR2 FRNRAP. After removal of 6 bases from V and 4 bases from J, the junction contained 6 bases not matched to a gene. The CDR3 is 15 residues long. Here the CDR3 DNA reads TGTGCTAGTGGCTCCGGGACAGGGGGCGGAGAGACCCAGTACTTC. It translates to CASGSGTGGGETQYF.

This sequence joins TRBV9 and TRBJ1-1, with D perhaps matching TRBD1 (6 bases). Trimming removed 4 bases from V and 0 bases from J, with 13 bases in between. The germline V gene has CDR1 SGDLS and CDR2 YYNGEE. The CDR3 contains 15 residues. The CDR3 DNA sequence: TGTGCCAGCAGCTCCGGAGGGGGAATGAACACTGAAGCTTTCTTT. Protein sequence: CASSSGGGMNTEAFF.

The V gene is TRBV3-1 (or the pseudogene TRBV3-2), the J gene TRBJ2-7; 10 bases agree with TRBD1. The ends lost 2 bases at V and 3 bases at J; junction bases unmatched: 4. Germline CDR1 and CDR2: LGHDT and YNNKEL (reference sequence). The CDR3 has 15 amino acids. The CDR3 is CASSQLGTGVYEQYF. The CDR3 coding sequence is TGTGCCAGCAGCCAACTCGGGACAGGGGTCTACGAGCAGTACTTC.

The genes are TRBV30 and TRBJ2-7, with TRBD2 matching over 10 bases. With V trimmed by 0 bases and J by 4 bases, 3 bases remained unmatched. The germline CDR1 and CDR2 sequences are GTSNPN and SVGIG (reference sequence). CDR3 size: 14 residues. CDR3: CAWSVSSGGYEQYF. The CDR3 nucleotides read TGTGCCTGGAGTGTTTCTAGCGGGGGATACGAGCAGTACTTC.

The rearrangement links TRBV19 to TRBJ1-1, with D possibly being TRBD1 (5 bases). The length of the CDR3 is 12 residues. V lost 5 bases to trimming and J lost 6 bases, with 10 bases between them. CDR1 LNHDA and CDR2 SQIVND come from the germline V gene (reference sequence). CDR3 loop: CASSFLGAEAFF. In nucleotides, the CDR3 is TGTGCCAGTAGTTTTTTGGGGGCTGAAGCTTTCTTT. Looking up the rest from reference TRBV19 and TRBJ1-1 gives the full variable domain: DGGITQSPKYLFRKEGQNVTLSCEQNLNHDAMYWYRQDPGQGLRLIYYSQIVNDFQKGDIAEGYSVSREKKESFPLTVTSAQKNPTAFYLCASSFLGAEAFFGQGTRLTVV.

V and J are TRBV5-1 and TRBJ1-5; perhaps TRBD1 as D (6 bases). CDR1 and CDR2 from the germline V gene are SGHRS and YFSETQ. The CDR3 has 13 amino acids. Trimming removed 1 base at V and 6 bases at J, with 8 bases between. The DNA for the CDR3 is TGCGCCAGCAGCTTGCGGGGGGCTCAGCCCCAGCATTTT. Residues: CASSLRGAQPQHF. The full variable domain, its missing parts supplied by reference TRBV5-1 and TRBJ1-5, is KAGVTQTPRYLIKTRGQQVTLSCSPISGHRSVSWYQQTPGQGLQFLFEYFSETQRNKGNFPGRFSGRQFSNSRSEMNVSTLELGDSALYLCASSLRGAQPQHFGDGTRLSIL.

This chain connects TRBV14 to TRBJ2-1, with D possibly being TRBD1 (5 bases). Germline V gene lookup returns CDR1 SGHDN and CDR2 FVKESK. V was shortened by 4 bases and J by 3 bases, with 13 bases between the two germline ends. CDR3 size: 15 residues. The DNA of the CDR3 is TGTGCCAGCAGCCCATACAGGACGCTCTACAATGAGCAGTTCTTC. Amino acid sequence: CASSPYRTLYNEQFF.

The rearrangement uses TRBV19 and TRBJ1-5, with D tentatively TRBD1 (6 bases). Looked up from germline, CDR1 is LNHDA and CDR2 is SQIVND (reference sequence). The length of the CDR3 is 18 residues. Trimming took off 1 base at V and 5 bases at J, with 21 bases between the two ends. As DNA, the CDR3 is TGTGCCAGTAGTATAGTAAAGGGGGTACGGCATTTTGATCAGCCCCAGCATTTT. It yields the protein CASSIVKGVRHFDQPQHF. Full variable domain (remainder filled in from reference TRBV19 and TRBJ1-5): DGGITQSPKYLFRKEGQNVTLSCEQNLNHDAMYWYRQDPGQGLRLIYYSQIVNDFQKGDIAEGYSVSREKKESFPLTVTSAQKNPTAFYLCASSIVKGVRHFDQPQHFGDGTRLSIL.

Regarding this clone: Other DNA sequences of this sample code for an identical CDR3. This rearrangement joins TRBV18 to TRBJ1-1; no firm D call. CDR1 and CDR2 (germline): KGHSH, LQKENI. V lost 3 bases and J 1 base, leaving 6 bases between the germline ends. CDR3 length: 13 residues. CDR3 DNA sequence: TGTGCCAGCTCACCTCGGGGGAACACTGAAGCTTTCTTT. Amino acid sequence: CASSPRGNTEAFF.

V usage is TRBV27 and J usage is TRBJ2-5, with TRBD1 matching 7 bases. The CDR3 runs to 17 residues. Germline-derived CDR1 and CDR2 are MNHEY and SMNVEV (reference sequence). V gave up 4 bases and J gave up 1 base; unmatched junction bases: 12. The CDR3 region is CASSSNQGQAIQETQYF. The CDR3 DNA reads TGTGCCAGCAGTTCTAATCAAGGACAGGCGATCCAAGAGACCCAGTACTTC.

The chain joins TRBV4-3 to TRBJ1-2; TRBD1 is a possible D gene (6 bases). V was clipped by 0 bases and J by 7 bases, with 18 bases between them. This CDR3 has 16 amino acids. Germline CDR1 LGHNA, CDR2 YSLEER. In DNA, the CDR3 is TGCGCCAGCAGCCAAGATCGGCAGGGGATTTACGGTGGCTACACCTTC. It yields the protein CASSQDRQGIYGGYTF.

CDR3 DNA: TGCGCCAGCAGCCCCTGGGTCCTCGGGGGAAATGAAAAACTGTTTTTT. It encodes CASSPWVLGGNEKLFF. The chain employs TRBV5-1 and TRBJ1-4, with a possible D match to TRBD1 (5 bases). Germline CDR1 is SGHRS and CDR2 is YFSETQ. CDR3 size: 16 residues. Trimming left V 4 bases short and J 5 bases short, with 18 bases between.

The chain links TRBV13 to TRBJ2-7; maybe TRBD1 (6 bases). Germline V gene sequence: CDR1 PRHDT, CDR2 FYEKMQ (reference sequence). Trimming cost V 0 bases and J 1 base, with 16 bases left between them. The CDR3 contains 17 residues. CDR3 amino acids: CASSLGPWTALSYEQYF. The CDR3, as DNA: TGTGCCAGCAGCTTAGGGCCCTGGACAGCCCTTTCCTACGAGCAGTACTTC.

The chain links TRBV6-5 to TRBJ2-7; a weak D match, TRBD2 (6 bases). The CDR3 is 13 amino acids. Germline V gene sequence: CDR1 MNHEY, CDR2 SVGAGI. Trimming stripped 10 bases from V and 0 bases from J, with 13 bases between. The CDR3 sequence: CATLVGLSYEQYF. The CDR3 DNA reads TGTGCCACCCTTGTGGGACTCTCCTACGAGCAGTACTTC.

This sequence joins TRBV19 and TRBJ1-1; 8 nucleotides align to TRBD1. There are 13 residues in the CDR3. Germline V gene sequence: CDR1 LNHDA, CDR2 SQIVND (reference sequence). The V segment lost 8 bases and the J segment 4 bases; nucleotides outside the gene matches: 6. The CDR3 sequence is CASRQGFGTEAFF. The CDR3 DNA reads as TGTGCCAGTCGACAGGGGTTTGGCACTGAAGCTTTCTTT.

The chain has TRBV19 and TRBJ1-1; tentative D call: TRBD1 (5 bases). The CDR3 spans 16 residues. Trimming took 5 bases from V and 4 from J, leaving 20 bases between them. Looked up from germline, CDR1 is LNHDA and CDR2 is SQIVND (reference sequence). CDR3 nucleotides: TGTGCCAGTAGTCAGCGTACCGGGACTATGGGCACTGAAGCTTTCTTT. It encodes CASSQRTGTMGTEAFF.